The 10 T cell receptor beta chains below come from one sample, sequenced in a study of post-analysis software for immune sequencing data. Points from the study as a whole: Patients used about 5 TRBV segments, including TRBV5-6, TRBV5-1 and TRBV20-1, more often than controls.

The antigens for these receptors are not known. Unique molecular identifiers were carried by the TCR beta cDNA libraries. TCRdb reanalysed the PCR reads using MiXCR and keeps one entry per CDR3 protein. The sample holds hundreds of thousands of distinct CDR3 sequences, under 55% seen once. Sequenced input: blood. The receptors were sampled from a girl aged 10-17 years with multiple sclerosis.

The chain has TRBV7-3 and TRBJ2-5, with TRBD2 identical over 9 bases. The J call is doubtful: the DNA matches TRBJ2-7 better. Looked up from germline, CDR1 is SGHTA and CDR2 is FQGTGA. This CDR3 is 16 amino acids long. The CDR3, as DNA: TGTGCCAGCAGCTTAAATGGGGGGCTAGCGGGATACGAGCAGTACTTC. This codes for CASSLNGGLAGYEQYF.

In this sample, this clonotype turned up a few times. The CDR3 DNA reads as TGTGCCAGCAGCTTCCGGACAGAGGATCAAGCCCTCCACTTT. The encoded protein is CASSFRTEDQALHF. The rearrangement uses TRBV7-2 and TRBJ1-6, with D possibly matching TRBD1 (6 bases). Germline V CDR1 and CDR2: SGHTA, FQGNSA. Trimming removed 3 bases from V and 14 bases from J, with 17 bases in between. This CDR3 comprises 14 residues.

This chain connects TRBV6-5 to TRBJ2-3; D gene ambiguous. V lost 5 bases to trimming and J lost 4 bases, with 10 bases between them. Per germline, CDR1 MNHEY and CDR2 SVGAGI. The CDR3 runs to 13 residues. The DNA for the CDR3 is TGTGCCAGCAGTCCTCAAGCCCCAGATACGCAGTATTTT. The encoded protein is CASSPQAPDTQYF.

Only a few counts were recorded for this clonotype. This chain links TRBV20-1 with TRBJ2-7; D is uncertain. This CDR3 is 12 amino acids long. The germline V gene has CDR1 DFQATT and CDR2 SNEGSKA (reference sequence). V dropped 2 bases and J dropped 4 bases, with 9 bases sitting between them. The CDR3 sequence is CSARWLSYEQYF. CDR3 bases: TGCAGTGCTAGATGGCTCTCTTACGAGCAGTACTTC.

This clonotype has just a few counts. The CDR3 sequence: CASSFGGFNEQYF. For the CDR3, the DNA is TGTGCCAGCTCCTTTGGAGGGTTCAACGAGCAGTACTTC. The chain is built from TRBV27 and TRBJ2-7, with D tentatively TRBD2 (6 bases). Germline CDR1 and CDR2: MNHEY and SMNVEV (reference sequence). The CDR3 has 13 amino acids. V shed 8 bases and J shed 5 bases, with 16 bases lying between them.

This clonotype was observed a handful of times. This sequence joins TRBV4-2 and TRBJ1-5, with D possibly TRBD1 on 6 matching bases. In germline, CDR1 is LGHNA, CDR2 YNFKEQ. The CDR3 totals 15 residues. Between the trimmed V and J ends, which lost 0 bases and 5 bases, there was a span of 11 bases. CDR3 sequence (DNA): TGTGCCAGCAGCCAAGATCAGGGGCAGGATCAGCCCCAGCATTTT. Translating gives CASSQDQGQDQPQHF.

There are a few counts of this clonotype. The CDR3 spells CASSFRSTDTQYF. The DNA of the CDR3 is TGCGCCAGCAGCTTTCGCTCGACAGATACGCAGTATTTT. The rearrangement uses TRBV5-1 and TRBJ2-3; D is unclear. Germline assignment: CDR1 SGHRS and CDR2 YFSETQ. The CDR3 loop spans 13 amino acids. Deletions cut 2 bases from V and 3 bases from J, with 7 bases between. The whole variable domain, filled in from reference TRBV5-1 and TRBJ2-3, reads KAGVTQTPRYLIKTRGQQVTLSCSPISGHRSVSWYQQTPGQGLQFLFEYFSETQRNKGNFPGRFSGRQFSNSRSEMNVSTLELGDSALYLCASSFRSTDTQYFGPGTRLTVL.

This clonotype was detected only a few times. CDR3 amino acids: CASSPTAGGMLGEAFF. The CDR3 DNA reads as TGTGCCAGCAGCCCCACAGCGGGAGGGATGCTCGGGGAAGCTTTCTTT. V gene TRBV7-9 combines with J gene TRBJ1-1; the D is unclear. Germline values: CDR1 SEHNR, CDR2 FQNEAQ (reference sequence). The CDR3 is made up of 16 amino acids. V shed 5 bases and J shed 8 bases, with 24 bases lying between them.

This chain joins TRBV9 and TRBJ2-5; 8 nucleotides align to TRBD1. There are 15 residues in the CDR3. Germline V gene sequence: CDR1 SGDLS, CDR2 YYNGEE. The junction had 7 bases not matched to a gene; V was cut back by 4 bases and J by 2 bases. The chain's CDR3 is CASSLWDRQQETQYF. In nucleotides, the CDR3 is TGTGCCAGCAGCCTGTGGGACAGGCAACAAGAGACCCAGTACTTC.

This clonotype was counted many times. The CDR3 region is CASSLVVGGNEQFF. The CDR3 DNA sequence: TGTGCCAGCAGCTTAGTAGTGGGAGGTAATGAGCAGTTCTTC. This chain connects TRBV7-3 to TRBJ2-1, with TRBD2 as a possible D gene (6 bases). V lost 2 bases to trimming and J lost 7 bases, with 12 bases between them. There are 14 residues in the CDR3. Germline V CDR1 and CDR2: SGHTA, FQGTGA.